A selection of T cell receptor beta chains follows, all from one sample in a study of blood T cells in healthy people across ages. MiXCR was run by TCRdb on the 5' RACE reads, yielding one entry per CDR3 protein. The sample has about 970,000 distinct CDR3 sequences; roughly 51% are singletons. The sample consisted of blood. The receptors shown here come from an older woman in good health. Each CDR3 is given with its conserved first and last residue. The D gene is left open where the match is weak. The listing skips clone size in some rows; elsewhere it reads once, few, many or a size class.

clone_size j_call v_call d_call cdr3_nt cdr3_aa
many TRBJ1-2 TRBV6-5 . TGTGCCAGCAGTTACTCGTCCGGAGCTAACTATGGCTACACCTTC CASSYSSGANYGYTF
few TRBJ2-3 TRBV5-8 TRBD1 TGTGCCAGCAGCTTTCAGGGGGCTTGGGCAGATACGCAGTATTTT CASSFQGAWADTQYF
few TRBJ2-7 TRBV6-5 . TGTGCCAGCAAACTAGCAGCATCCTACGAGCAGTACTTC CASKLAASYEQYF
. TRBJ2-7 TRBV4-1 TRBD2 TGCGCCAGCAGCCAATCCCTTGGCGGGAGGGTTTCACTCGAGCAGTACTTC CASSQSLGGRVSLEQYF
. TRBJ2-1 TRBV6-2/TRBV6-3 . TGTGCCAGCAGTTACAATTGGAATGAGCAGTTCTTC CASSYNWNEQFF
. TRBJ1-4 TRBV27 . TGTGCCAGCAGCCGCGAAAGAACTAATGAAAAACTGTTTTTT CASSRERTNEKLFF
. TRBJ1-4 TRBV6-5 . TGTGCCAGCAGTTACTCGAAGGTTTCAACTAATGAAAAACTGTTTTTT CASSYSKVSTNEKLFF
. TRBJ1-4 TRBV11-2 . TGTGCCAGCAGCTATCAGAGGTCGGTTGAAAAACTGTTTTTT CASSYQRSVEKLFF
once TRBJ2-3 TRBV28 TRBD2 TGTGCCACCGCGGGGGGATGGACAGATACGCAGTATTTT CATAGGWTDTQYF
. TRBJ2-3 TRBV20-1 TRBD2 TGCAGTGCTAGTGGCGGGAGTCCGGATACGCAGTATTTT CSASGGSPDTQYF
few TRBJ1-2 TRBV13 . TGTGCCAGCAGCTTATTGCGGGACTTTTACTATGGCTACACCTTC CASSLLRDFYYGYTF
. TRBJ2-3 TRBV6-6 . TGTGCCAGCAGTTACTCTGTCCGGGCAGGAGATACGCAGTATTTT CASSYSVRAGDTQYF
. TRBJ1-6 TRBV7-2 . TGTGCCAGCAGCTTCAGGGTCCTCTCCTATAATTCACCCCTCCACTTT CASSFRVLSYNSPLHF
. TRBJ2-7 TRBV27 TRBD2 TGTGCCGGCAGCCCCCTCCTAGCGGGAGTACACGAGCAGTACTTC CAGSPLLAGVHEQYF
. TRBJ2-7 TRBV10-1 TRBD2 TGCGCCAGCAGTGCCGGACTAGCGGGAGTGGTTGGGAATGAGCAGTACTTC CASSAGLAGVVGNEQYF
few TRBJ2-5 TRBV12-3/TRBV12-4 TRBD2 TGTGCCACCCAACCCGTGGTAGCGGGATTCAAGACCCAGTACTTC CATQPVVAGFKTQYF
once TRBJ2-7 TRBV7-2 . TGTGCCAGCACCTTAGCAGGACACTTCTACGAGCAGTACTTC CASTLAGHFYEQYF
few TRBJ2-5 TRBV14 . TGTGCCAGCAGCCAGAGCCTACCACCCGGAGAGACCCAGTACTTC CASSQSLPPGETQYF
. TRBJ2-1 TRBV10-3 . TGTGCCATCAGTGTGGGGGTTCAGGAGCAGTTCTTC CAISVGVQEQFF
few TRBJ2-1 TRBV27 . TGTGCCAGCAGTTCAGGGGTAACTCGGGGTGAGCAGTTCTTC CASSSGVTRGEQFF
. TRBJ2-1 TRBV5-1 TRBD2 TGCGCCAGCAGCTTACGGGGGGACGGTGAGCAGTTCTTC CASSLRGDGEQFF
. TRBJ2-7 TRBV7-2 TRBD1 TGTGCCAGCAGCCCCGACAGGGGGCGAAGCAATGAGCAGTACTTC CASSPDRGRSNEQYF
. TRBJ2-7 TRBV7-2 . TGTGCCAGCAGCCGGTTTCGCGAGCAGTACTTC CASSRFREQYF
. TRBJ2-1 TRBV29-1 . TGCAGCACGGGACTTTTGGAGACCCAGTTCTTC CSTGLLETQFF
. TRBJ1-6 TRBV10-3 . TGTGCCATCAGGGGGGTGGCAGGGAATTCACCCCTCCACTTT CAIRGVAGNSPLHF
few TRBJ2-7 TRBV24-1 . TGTGCCACCAGTGGCGGCATAGGGGACACCTACGAGCAGTACTTC CATSGGIGDTYEQYF
. TRBJ2-7 TRBV15 TRBD2 TGTGCCACCAGCAGAGCAAGGGGAGGGACCTCCTACGAGCAGTACTTC CATSRARGGTSYEQYF
. TRBJ1-1 TRBV18 . TGTGCCAGCTCACCACAGGGGACCATGAACACTGAAGCTTTCTTT CASSPQGTMNTEAFF
. TRBJ2-6 TRBV11-2 . TGTGCCAGCAGCCAGACGGCCTCTGGGGCCAACGTCCTGACTTTC CASSQTASGANVLTF
. TRBJ1-4 TRBV20-1 . TGCAGTGCTAGGGGGGGTGGAAATGAAAAACTGTTTTTT CSARGGGNEKLFF
. TRBJ2-2 TRBV6-5 TRBD2 TGTGCCAGCAGTCCACTCGAGCGGGAGCACACCGGGGAGCTGTTTTTT CASSPLEREHTGELFF
few TRBJ2-7 TRBV20-1 . TGCAGTGCTAGAGATCCTCCCGGGGATGGGTACGAGCAGTACTTC CSARDPPGDGYEQYF
once TRBJ1-2 TRBV5-5 TRBD1 TGTGCCAGCAGCTTGGCATCAAGGGGGCGGAACTATGGCTACACCTTC CASSLASRGRNYGYTF
. TRBJ2-1 TRBV5-1 . TGCGCCAGCAGCTTGGGCCCCGGGGCCTACAATGAGCAGTTCTTC CASSLGPGAYNEQFF
few TRBJ2-5 TRBV9 TRBD2 TGTGCCAGCAGCGTAGTTGCGGGAGGGGGGGAGCAGTACTTC CASSVVAGGGEQYF
. TRBJ2-2 TRBV29-1 TRBD2 TGCAGCGTTTACCGGGAGGGCCTCACCGGGGAGCTGTTTTTT CSVYREGLTGELFF
. TRBJ1-5 TRBV6-2/TRBV6-3 . TGTGCCAGCAGTTATGGGGGTAGCAATCAGCCCCAGCATTTT CASSYGGSNQPQHF
. TRBJ2-7 TRBV25-1 TRBD2 TGTGCCAGCAGTGATTACCCCATAGCGGGAGCCTACGAGCAGTACTTC CASSDYPIAGAYEQYF
. TRBJ2-1 TRBV13 TRBD2 TGTGCCAGCAGCTTGACTAGCGAGTACAATGAGCAGTTCTTC CASSLTSEYNEQFF
. TRBJ2-2 TRBV12-3/TRBV12-4 . TGTGCCATCCTTCCTGGAAGGGGGGTAGAAACCGGGGAGCTGTTTTTT CAILPGRGVETGELFF
. TRBJ2-7 TRBV28 . TGTGCCAGCGGAACAGGGTTTCCCTACGAGCAGTACTTC CASGTGFPYEQYF
. TRBJ2-1 TRBV4-1 . TGCGCCAGCAGCCACAACAGGGCCGATCGAGGAGGGAATGAGCAGTTCTTC CASSHNRADRGGNEQFF
. TRBJ2-5 TRBV6-6 . TGTGCCAGCAGTTCTTTTAGATTGGTACAAGAGACCCAGTACTTC CASSSFRLVQETQYF
. TRBJ2-5 TRBV7-9 . TGTGCCAGCAGCCCCCACTTCGAGACCCAGTACTTC CASSPHFETQYF
. TRBJ2-3 TRBV24-1 TRBD1 TGTGCCACCAGTGATCCACAGGGGGAGGATACGCAGTATTTT CATSDPQGEDTQYF